Presented here are 10 T cell receptor beta chains from one specimen sequenced in a study of regulatory T cells in long-lasting Graves disease. Documented time point: newly diagnosed GD, antithyroid drugs for less than 3 months. The TCR library was made from RNA extracted from PBMCs. The TCR beta library used iRepertoire HTBI primers with Arm-PCR amplification of CDR3. Each CDR3 protein gets one entry after TCRdb re-called the multiplex PCR reads with MiXCR. This sample carries 300,000 to 400,000 distinct CDR3 sequences, about a sixth of them seen once, and the ten largest clones take about 38%. Sequenced material: peripheral blood mononuclear cells (PBMCs), taken at new diagnosis, from a patient treated with antithyroid drugs. These receptors originate from a female donor with Graves disease.

This clonotype was picked up many times. The genes are TRBV28 and TRBJ1-6; D might be TRBD1 (5 bases). V gave up 5 bases and J gave up 8 bases, with 22 bases separating them. The CDR3 runs 17 residues. Germline CDR1 reads MDHEN; CDR2 reads SYDVKM. The DNA for the CDR3 is TGTGCCAGCAGTCCCCCCCTTACCGGGACGGACGATTCACCCCTCCACTTT. Its translation is CASSPPLTGTDDSPLHF.

Many counts were recorded for this clonotype. The chain is built from TRBV11-2 and TRBJ2-7; perhaps TRBD1 as D (6 bases). Germline V lookup: CDR1 SGHAT, CDR2 FQNNGV. Trimming pared 5 bases from V and 1 base from J, leaving 12 bases between. This CDR3 contains 14 residues. The CDR3, as DNA: TGTGCCAGCAGCCGGAGGACAGTATCCTACGAGCAGTACTTC. Protein: CASSRRTVSYEQYF.

This clonotype was observed a few times. This chain links TRBV25-1 with TRBJ2-2; the match to TRBD2 covers 9 bases. Trimming cost V 5 bases and J 0 bases; bases outside gene matches: 4. Germline V gives CDR1 MGHDK, CDR2 SYGVNS. The CDR3 has 16 residues. The CDR3 DNA sequence: TGTGCCAGCAGTAGGGCGGGAGGGTCGAACACCGGGGAGCTGTTTTTT. Its translation is CASSRAGGSNTGELFF.

The chain links TRBV5-4 to TRBJ1-1, with 9 positions matching TRBD1. Germline V lookup: CDR1 SGHNT, CDR2 YYREEE (reference sequence). This CDR3 contains 15 residues. V lost 7 bases and J lost 0; bases outside the gene matches: 7. The CDR3 is CASGTGNGMNTEAFF. The CDR3 DNA follows: TGTGCCAGCGGGACAGGGAATGGGATGAACACTGAAGCTTTCTTT.

J is TRBJ1-1 and V is TRBV12-5, with TRBD1 as a possible D gene (6 bases). V was cut by 5 bases and J by 1 base, with 11 bases left in between. From germline, CDR1 is LGHNT and CDR2 FRNRAP. The CDR3 covers 14 residues. The CDR3 DNA reads TGTGCTAGTGGTACGGGGGGCCCGAACACTGAAGCTTTCTTT. This sequence encodes CASGTGGPNTEAFF.

There are many counts of this clonotype. The chain combines TRBV19 with TRBJ1-5; tentatively, D is TRBD1 (5 bases). The germline CDR1 and CDR2 sequences are LNHDA and SQIVND (reference sequence). V was clipped by 5 bases and J by 0 bases, with 11 bases between them. This CDR3 region has 15 residues. As DNA, the CDR3 is TGTGCCAGTAGTGGGACCTACAATAGCAATCAGCCCCAGCATTTT. Translation gives CASSGTYNSNQPQHF. The whole variable domain, filled in from reference TRBV19 and TRBJ1-5, reads DGGITQSPKYLFRKEGQNVTLSCEQNLNHDAMYWYRQDPGQGLRLIYYSQIVNDFQKGDIAEGYSVSREKKESFPLTVTSAQKNPTAFYLCASSGTYNSNQPQHFGDGTRLSIL.

In its sample, this clonotype was seen many times. The chain employs TRBV19 and TRBJ2-1, with 13 nucleotides matching TRBD2. The length of the CDR3 is 15 residues. Germline V CDR1 and CDR2: LNHDA, SQIVND (reference sequence). The V gene end was trimmed by 3 bases and the J gene end by 8 bases; junction bases not matched to a gene: 4. The CDR3 DNA reads TGTGCCAGTAGTATTGGGACTAGCGGGACCTATGAGCAGTTCTTC. Amino acid sequence: CASSIGTSGTYEQFF.

This clonotype appeared a few times. This is likely a read error, given that the CDR3 carries no conserved phenylalanine or tryptophan at its end. The chain carries TRBV20-1 and TRBJ2-7, with a possible D match to TRBD2 (6 bases). Germline V CDR1 and CDR2: DFQATT, SNEGSKA (reference sequence). This CDR3 has 14 amino acids. The V end lost 3 bases, the J end lost 4 bases, and 16 bases lay between the germline ends. CDR3 region: CSASGRGTGYEQYS. CDR3 in DNA: TGCAGTGCTAGCGGCCGCGGGACTGGTTACGAGCAGTACTCC.

The chain couples TRBV10-3 to TRBJ2-1; perhaps TRBD2 as D (5 bases). This CDR3 has 16 residues. The ends were cut back, 5 bases at V and 4 bases at J, with 18 bases in the middle. Germline V lookup: CDR1 ENHRY, CDR2 SYGVKD. CDR3 nucleotide sequence: TGTGCCATCAGTTACGCGTGGGAGACCGCGTACAATGAGCAGTTCTTC. Its translation is CAISYAWETAYNEQFF.

This clonotype was seen repeatedly, ten times or more. V usage is TRBV11-2 and J usage is TRBJ1-5, with 7 bases that match TRBD1. This CDR3 contains 15 residues. Germline-derived CDR1 and CDR2 are SGHAT and FQNNGV. J was trimmed by 3 bases and V by 1 base; bases with no gene match: 3. The CDR3 loop is CASSLGDSTNQPQHF. The CDR3 region has the DNA TGTGCCAGCAGCTTAGGGGACAGTACCAATCAGCCCCAGCATTTT.